This T cell receptor beta chain was obtained from a study of T cell responses to AZD1222 COVID-19 vaccine. Study-level background: Some second doses came at about 4 weeks and others at about 12 weeks; these were pooled.

The sample holds a few counts of this clone. Its antigen is not identified. Using immunoSEQ multiplex PCR, the repertoire was profiled, and TCRdb retains in-frame clones only, with some absent. The sample includes 110,000 or so clones, around 90% of them seen just once. Study-level points and caveats: Females outnumbered males among donors, who were mostly white British; clonal diversity was possibly underestimated. The peak T cell response came first, and repertoires were sampled only after it. Seropositive AZD1222 recipients at baseline numbered only 5 to 7.

CDR3 length: 12 residues. Germline V gene lookup returns CDR1 KGHSH and CDR2 LQKENI. With 2 bases removed from V and 10 bases from J, the gap between germline ends came to 9 bases. The rearrangement uses TRBV18 and TRBJ2-1; D is unclear. The sample was peripheral blood, taken on day 0 of AZD1222 vaccination. This TCR derives from an adult in good health. CDR3 amino acids: CASSPVHGEQFF. The DNA of the CDR3 is TGTGCCAGCTCACCAGTCCATGGGGAGCAGTTCTTC.